These 5 T cell receptor beta chains were sequenced from one sample in a study of regulatory T cells in long-lasting Graves disease. Building of the TCR beta libraries involved iRepertoire HTBI primers and Arm-PCR of CDR3 regions. Each CDR3 protein gets one entry after TCRdb re-called the multiplex PCR reads with MiXCR. The data show a few hundred thousand distinct CDR3 sequences, 22% seen once. Time point here: persistent/refractory GD, antithyroid drugs over 5 years with positive TRAb. Construction of the TCR library relied on RNA isolated from PBMCs. The starting material was peripheral blood mononuclear cells (PBMCs), obtained when the disease was refractory, from a patient treated with antithyroid drugs. The receptors originated from a female donor with Graves disease.

This clonotype has ten or more counts. V is TRBV25-1 and J is TRBJ2-5; 13 bases map to TRBD2. The V segment lost 1 base and the J segment 2 bases; nucleotides outside the gene matches: 7. The germline CDR1 and CDR2 sequences are MGHDK and SYGVNS. CDR3 length equals 18 residues. CDR3 nucleotide sequence: TGTGCCAGCAGTGAATGGGAGGGACTAGCGGGGTTACAAGAGACCCAGTACTTC. It specifies CASSEWEGLAGLQETQYF.

There are a few counts of this clonotype. A read error may explain this, as a much larger clone is one base away. The chain has TRBV10-3 and TRBJ1-1; the D gene is possibly TRBD1 (5 bases). The V gene lost 3 bases and the J gene lost 8 bases, with 13 bases spanning the gap. This CDR3 is built from 13 residues. CDR1 is ENHRY, CDR2 SYGVKD, per germline. CDR3 coding DNA: TGTGCCATCAGTGATGGGGGGGAAAGAGAAGCTTTCTTT. It yields the protein CAISDGGEREAFF.

V gene TRBV6-1 combines with J gene TRBJ1-1, with D hard to call. The germline V and J ends were trimmed by 2 bases and 3 bases, with 19 bases remaining between them. Looked up from germline, CDR1 is MNHNS and CDR2 is SASEGT. The CDR3 covers 17 residues. In DNA form, the CDR3 reads TGTGCCAGCAGTGAATCCCCGGCAGGCCTGGTGTACACTGAAGCTTTCTTT. Translated: CASSESPAGLVYTEAFF.

This clonotype was seen ten or more times. The chain employs TRBV2 and TRBJ1-1; no clear D. V gave up 6 bases and J gave up 2 bases, with 10 bases separating them. Germline V gives CDR1 SNHLY, CDR2 FYNNEI. The CDR3 contains 13 residues. CDR3 in amino acids: CASRTDGNTEAFF. In DNA, the CDR3 is TGTGCCAGCAGGACCGACGGAAACACTGAAGCTTTCTTT.

About this clonotype: One end of the junction does not line up with germline, which may come from a read error. CDR3 residues: CASSAPSESGANVPTF. The CDR3 DNA is TGTGCCAGCAGTGCACCTTCGGAGTCTGGGGCCAACGTCCCGACTTTC. The chain links TRBV6-1 to TRBJ2-6; possible D gene TRBD1, 5 bases. Germline assignment: CDR1 MNHNS and CDR2 SASEGT. CDR3 size: 16 residues.